The 5 T cell receptor beta chains in this list originate from one sample, sequenced in a study of T cells in Graves' hyperthyroidism and ophthalmopathy. RNA transcripts gave rise to amplified TCR beta CDR3 regions. First-round RT-PCR with HTBI primers amplified the TCR CDR3 region. Each CDR3 protein is one row after TCRdb ran MiXCR on the multiplex PCR reads. The data show some 550,000 distinct CDR3 sequences, less than 25% seen once. What was sequenced was blood. All receptors come from a man younger than 35 with Graves' hyperthyroidism.

This clonotype has more than one count but fewer than ten. V gene TRBV11-2 combines with J gene TRBJ2-7; D possibly uses TRBD1 or TRBD2 (6 bases each). This CDR3 has 17 amino acids. The germline V and J ends were trimmed by 4 bases and 2 bases, with 21 bases remaining between them. Germline CDR1 and CDR2: SGHAT and FQNNGV. CDR3 sequence: CASSSPPPGAPTYEQYF. The DNA of the CDR3 is TGTGCCAGCAGCTCCCCACCCCCGGGGGCCCCGACCTACGAGCAGTACTTC.

A note on this clonotype: The CDR3 does not close with the conserved phenylalanine or tryptophan, likely indicating a read error. No DNA is shown, since the ends of the CDR3 on it are uncertain; the CDR3 is the one TCRdb lists. The chain recombines TRBV5-1 with TRBJ2-2; no check of the table's D call, TRBD1, against the DNA was made. The CDR3 is 14 amino acids long, termini counted. In germline, CDR1 is SGHRS, CDR2 YFSETQ. The CDR3 region is CASMGGVSTGELCL.

Many counts were recorded for this clonotype. The chain carries TRBV15 and TRBJ1-5; weak D call: TRBD1 (5 bases). The germline V and J ends were trimmed by 0 bases and 6 bases, with 9 bases remaining between them. This CDR3 has 14 residues. Germline assignment: CDR1 LNHNV and CDR2 YYDKDF (reference sequence). CDR3 DNA sequence: TGTGCCACCAGCAGAGAGGGGGGGGGTCAGCCCCAGCATTTT. It is translated as CATSREGGGQPQHF.

This clonotype came up many times. The CDR3 DNA is TGTGCCAGCGGGACAGGGTCGAACACCGGGGAGCTGTTTTTT. Translated, it gives CASGTGSNTGELFF. The V and J genes are TRBV12-3 or TRBV12-4 and TRBJ2-2, with 9 bases fitting TRBD1. The CDR3 totals 14 residues. V trimming: 8 bases; J trimming: 0 bases; junction bases outside the gene matches: 1.

This clonotype was observed many times. This sequence joins TRBV6-2 or TRBV6-3 and TRBJ2-2, with unresolved D. CDR1 is MNHEY and CDR2 is SVGEGT in the germline V gene. The V gene lost 7 bases and the J gene lost 3 bases, with 21 bases spanning the gap. This CDR3 has 17 residues. The CDR3 region is CASTPSIGSAHTGELFF. The CDR3 DNA sequence: TGTGCCAGCACCCCCTCGATCGGGTCGGCCCACACCGGGGAGCTGTTTTTT.